This is a list of T cell receptor beta chains from one sample in a study of technical replicates of blood from four donors. Method: immunoSEQ multiplex PCR; TCRdb's copy keeps in-frame clones and lacks some. Of roughly 81,000 clones listed, 95% to 98% are singletons. The material sequenced was T cells isolated from PBMCs. The source of these receptors is a human donor in good health. Each CDR3 is given with its conserved first and last residue. The order of the fields is D gene, J gene, clone size, CDR3 length, V gene, CDR3 DNA, CDR3 protein. The D gene is left open where the match is weak. Size values are once, few and many counts, or a class for expanded clones, and some rows have none.

>-|TRBJ1-3|-|13|TRBV29-1
TGCAGCGTGAGGACATCCAAGGGAAACACCATATATTTT
CSVRTSKGNTIYF
>TRBD1|TRBJ2-2|-|17|TRBV7-9
TGTGCCAGCAGCTTAAGGTCCGGGACAGAGAACACCGGGGAGCTGTTTTTT
CASSLRSGTENTGELFF
>-|TRBJ2-7|-|18|TRBV4-1
TGCGCCAGCAGCCAACCGACGAGGGGGGGGACAAGCTCCTACGAGCAGTACTTC
CASSQPTRGGTSSYEQYF
>TRBD1|TRBJ2-6|-|17|TRBV18
TGTGCCAGCTCTTCCGGGACAGGGGGCTCTGGGGCCAACGTCCTGACTTTC
CASSSGTGGSGANVLTF
>-|TRBJ2-2|once|13|TRBV7-3
TGTGCCAGCAGCCGATACAGCACCGGGGAGCTGTTTTTT
CASSRYSTGELFF
>-|TRBJ1-5|-|14|TRBV28
TGTGCCAGCAGTTCGGGTGAAAGCAATCAGCCCCAGCATTTT
CASSSGESNQPQHF
>-|TRBJ1-4|-|14|TRBV4-2
TGTGCCAGCAGCCAAGATCGGGGGAATGAAAAACTGTTTTTT
CASSQDRGNEKLFF
>TRBD2|TRBJ2-1|-|15|TRBV28
TGTGCCAGCAGTTTAGGTGGGACTAGTAACAATGAGCAGTTCTTC
CASSLGGTSNNEQFF
>TRBD2|TRBJ2-3|-|15|TRBV5-4
TGTGCCAGCAGCTTAGGACTAGCGGGGGCAGATACGCAGTATTTT
CASSLGLAGADTQYF
>-|TRBJ1-5|-|16|TRBV6-5
TGTGCCAGCAGTTACTCGCCCTCGGGCGGGAATCAGCCCCAGCATTTT
CASSYSPSGGNQPQHF
>-|TRBJ1-2|-|13|TRBV27
TGTGCCAGCTCCCCCGGAGCCAGCTATGGCTACACCTTC
CASSPGASYGYTF
>-|TRBJ2-1|-|15|TRBV6-5
TGTGCCAGCAGTCCTACTTGGCGGGTAGACAATGAGCAGTTCTTC
CASSPTWRVDNEQFF
>TRBD1|TRBJ1-5|-|17|TRBV11-2
TGTGCCAGCAGCTTGGGGACAGGGGAGGGAGTCGGTCAGCCCCAGCATTTT
CASSLGTGEGVGQPQHF
>TRBD1|TRBJ2-1|-|14|TRBV5-1
TGCGCCAGCAGCTTGGAAAGGACAGGGAATGAGCAGTTCTTC
CASSLERTGNEQFF
>-|TRBJ2-1|-|14|TRBV6-5
TGTGCCAGCAAGGGGGGGCCCTCCTACAATGAGCAGTTCTTC
CASKGGPSYNEQFF
>TRBD1|TRBJ1-1|-|18|TRBV5-1
TGCGCCAGCAGCTTGGCCGGTGTCAGGGGGCGAAAGAACACTGAAGCTTTCTTT
CASSLAGVRGRKNTEAFF
>TRBD2|TRBJ2-1|-|16|TRBV7-7
TGTGCTAGCAGCCCGGGGTCGGGGGGACCGTACAATGAGCAGTTCTTC
CASSPGSGGPYNEQFF
>-|TRBJ2-2|-|14|TRBV5-1
TGCGCCAGCAGCTTTGAACCGGGGGAGAGGGAGCTGTTTTTT
CASSFEPGERELFF
>-|TRBJ2-7|-|14|TRBV13
TGTGCCAGCAGCTTTAGCGGACACCCCTACGAGCAGTACTTC
CASSFSGHPYEQYF
>-|TRBJ1-5|-|15|TRBV28
TGTGCCAGCAGTTCCCCCAGGGGTAGCAATCAGCCCCAGCATTTT
CASSSPRGSNQPQHF
>-|TRBJ2-6|-|15|TRBV7-6
TGTGCCAGCAGCTTTAAATCTCTGGGGGCCAACGTCCTGACTTTC
CASSFKSLGANVLTF
>-|TRBJ1-2|-|13|TRBV7-9
TGTGCCAGCTTCGGGACACTCTCCCCTAACTACACCTTC
CASFGTLSPNYTF
>-|TRBJ1-1|-|14|TRBV2
TGTGCCAGCAGTGAAGTCCGTTCCCCCCTAACAGCTTTCTTT
CASSEVRSPLTAFF
>-|TRBJ1-1|-|13|TRBV11-2
TGTGCCAGCAGGCGTATCCAGGGCACTGAAGCTTTCTTT
CASRRIQGTEAFF
>TRBD1|TRBJ1-2|-|14|TRBV9
TGTGCCAGCAGCGGCACAGGGGGCCAAGGGGGCTACACCTTC
CASSGTGGQGGYTF
>-|TRBJ2-3|-|15|TRBV18
TGTGCCAGCTCACCAAACGGTTTGAGCACAGATACGCAGTATTTT
CASSPNGLSTDTQYF